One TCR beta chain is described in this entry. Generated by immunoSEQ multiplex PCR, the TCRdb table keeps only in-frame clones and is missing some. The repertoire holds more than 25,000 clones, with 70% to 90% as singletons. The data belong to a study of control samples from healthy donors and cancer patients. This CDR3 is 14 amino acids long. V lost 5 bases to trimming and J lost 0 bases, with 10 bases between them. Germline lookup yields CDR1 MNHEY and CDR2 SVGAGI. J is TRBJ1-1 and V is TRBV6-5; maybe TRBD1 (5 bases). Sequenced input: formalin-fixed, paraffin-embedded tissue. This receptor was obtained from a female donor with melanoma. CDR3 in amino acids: CASSPGTVNTEAFF. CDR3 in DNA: TGTGCCAGCAGTCCTGGGACGGTGAACACTGAAGCTTTCTTT.